Each of the 27 T cell receptor beta chains below was sequenced from the same sample in a study of blood T cell repertoires in COVID-19. Sequencing was performed with immunoSEQ multiplex PCR; in TCRdb, only in-frame clones are kept and a portion is missing. The repertoire holds about 250,000 clones, over 70% seen once, with approximately 8% in the top ten. Sequences were obtained from peripheral blood. These receptors came from a woman of 80 years or more with acute or convalescent COVID-19.

This sequence joins TRBV5-4 and TRBJ2-5; a possible D gene is TRBD2 (5 bases). V dropped 0 bases and J dropped 5 bases, with 8 bases sitting between them. Germline V gene data show CDR1 as SGHNT and CDR2 as YYREEE (reference sequence). The CDR3 runs 13 residues. The CDR3 region has the DNA TGTGCCAGCAGCTTGGAGCGAGGGGAGACCCAGTACTTC. Translating it yields CASSLERGETQYF.

The rearrangement links TRBV6-4 to TRBJ2-3; D may be TRBD2 (5 bases). The CDR3 is made up of 13 amino acids. Deletions cut 0 bases from V and 4 bases from J, with 5 bases between. Germline V gene data show CDR1 as MRHNA and CDR2 as SNTAGT. The CDR3 sequence: CASSDSRADTQYF. The CDR3 nucleotides read TGTGCCAGCAGTGACTCGAGGGCAGATACGCAGTATTTT.

This clone appeared a single time. The chain couples TRBV12-3 or TRBV12-4 to TRBJ1-5; D gene ambiguous. V was trimmed by 7 bases and J by 7 bases, leaving 11 bases between them. The CDR3 has 12 amino acids. The CDR3 sequence is CASNNDNQPQHF. As DNA, the CDR3 is TGTGCCAGCAACAATGATAACCAGCCCCAGCATTTT.

This chain uses TRBV6-5 with TRBJ1-5, with unresolved D. Trimming took 6 bases from V and 7 from J, leaving 16 bases between them. Germline loops: CDR1 MNHEY, CDR2 SVGAGI. The CDR3 has 14 amino acids. The CDR3 region is CASSSAGISQPQHF. CDR3 DNA: TGTGCCAGCAGCTCCGCGGGCATCTCACAGCCCCAGCATTTT.

The V call is TRBV10-2, the J call TRBJ1-2; 7 bases agree with TRBD1. V was clipped by 0 bases and J by 6 bases; unmatched bases: 13. This CDR3 spans 17 amino acids. CDR1 and CDR2 (germline): WSHSY, SAAADI. This CDR3 reads CASSESLGPGQINGYTF. The CDR3 coding sequence is TGCGCCAGCAGTGAGTCGTTAGGTCCGGGACAGATAAATGGCTACACCTTC.

This clone was observed once. The chain carries TRBV9 and TRBJ1-2; TRBD1 agrees at 12 bases. V dropped 4 bases and J dropped 8; count of bases not matched to a gene: 9. The CDR3 runs to 15 residues. Germline lookup yields CDR1 SGDLS and CDR2 YYNGEE. The CDR3 loop is CASSPSGTGGLGYTF. The DNA of the CDR3 is TGTGCCAGCAGCCCATCCGGGACAGGGGGCTTAGGCTACACCTTC.

This rearrangement joins TRBV12-3 or TRBV12-4 to TRBJ1-3, with D unresolved. The ends were cut back, 3 bases at V and 4 bases at J, with 7 bases in the middle. This CDR3 is built from 13 residues. In DNA, the CDR3 is TGTGCCAGCAGTTTTAACAGCGGAAACACCATATATTTT. This gives the protein CASSFNSGNTIYF.

This chain uses TRBV11-3 with TRBJ1-1; D not certain. From germline, CDR1 is SGHNT and CDR2 YENEEA. The germline V and J ends were trimmed by 2 bases and 3 bases, with 4 bases remaining between them. CDR3 size: 12 residues. CDR3 DNA sequence: TGTGCCAGCAGCTTATCGGACACTGAAGCTTTCTTT. Amino acid sequence: CASSLSDTEAFF.

V and J are TRBV28 and TRBJ2-7; 7 bases map to TRBD1. Germline CDR1 and CDR2: MDHEN and SYDVKM. The CDR3 is 13 residues long. V trimming: 6 bases; J trimming: 5 bases; junction bases outside the gene matches: 7. CDR3 sequence reads: CASRRTGGDEQYF. As DNA, the CDR3 is TGTGCCAGCAGACGGACAGGTGGGGACGAGCAGTACTTC.

The V and J genes are TRBV24-1 and TRBJ1-1; D gene ambiguous. The CDR3 covers 14 residues. Trimming took 4 bases from V and 5 from J, leaving 13 bases between them. CDR1 is KGHDR, CDR2 SFDVKD, per germline. CDR3 residues: CATSDWKRGTEAFF. DNA for the CDR3: TGTGCCACCAGTGACTGGAAGCGAGGGACTGAAGCTTTCTTT.

Worth noting for this clone: Other DNA sequences in the sample encode the same CDR3. The chain recombines TRBV18 with TRBJ1-5; unclear D gene. Trimming took 0 bases from V and 0 from J, leaving 9 bases between them. Germline V CDR1 and CDR2: KGHSH, LQKENI. The CDR3 is 16 amino acids. The CDR3 DNA sequence: TGTGCCAGCTCACCACCGCCGGGGAATAGCAATCAGCCCCAGCATTTT. It encodes CASSPPPGNSNQPQHF.

The V call is TRBV10-3, the J call TRBJ2-2; 8 nucleotides align to TRBD2. V trimming: 3 bases; J trimming: 3 bases; junction bases outside the gene matches: 3. The CDR3 runs to 15 residues. Germline V lookup: CDR1 ENHRY, CDR2 SYGVKD. CDR3 region: CAISEREGDTGELFF. Written as DNA, the CDR3 is TGTGCCATCAGTGAACGGGAGGGCGACACCGGGGAGCTGTTTTTT.

This clone showed up many times. Other DNA sequences from this sample encode an identical CDR3 as well. This chain links TRBV6-5 with TRBJ1-5; the D gene is possibly TRBD1 (5 bases). The CDR3 loop spans 13 amino acids. V was cut by 2 bases and J by 5 bases, with 7 bases left in between. The germline CDR1 and CDR2 sequences are MNHEY and SVGAGI. The CDR3 DNA is TGTGCCAGCAGTTACGACAGCTATCAGCCCCAGCATTTT. Its protein product is CASSYDSYQPQHF.

V gene TRBV10-3 combines with J gene TRBJ2-3; D perhaps matches TRBD2 (5 bases). The CDR3 covers 14 residues. The germline V gene encodes CDR1 ENHRY and CDR2 SYGVKD. V was pared by 1 base and J by 5 bases, with 10 bases between. The CDR3 DNA sequence: TGTGCCATCAGTGAGTGGGGAGATGGAGATACGCAGTATTTT. Residues: CAISEWGDGDTQYF.

The chain's CDR3 is CASSSDGGSGNTIYF. The DNA for the CDR3 is TGTGCCAGCAGTTCTGACGGAGGCTCTGGAAACACCATATATTTT. The chain carries TRBV27 and TRBJ1-3; D is unclear. The CDR3 spans 15 residues. Germline-derived CDR1 and CDR2 are MNHEY and SMNVEV (reference sequence). With 4 bases removed from V and 0 bases from J, the gap between germline ends came to 10 bases.

V is TRBV3-1 (or the pseudogene TRBV3-2) and J is TRBJ1-6; weak D call: TRBD1 (6 bases). Germline CDR1 is LGHDT and CDR2 is YNNKEL (reference sequence). CDR3 length: 18 amino acids. Trimming took off 1 base at V and 8 bases at J, with 21 bases between the two ends. The CDR3 spells CASSQALGGAGAHSPLHF. The CDR3 DNA is TGTGCCAGCAGCCAAGCTCTTGGCGGAGCAGGGGCACATTCACCCCTCCACTTT.

The J gene is TRBJ2-5, the V gene TRBV5-6; 8 nucleotides line up with TRBD1. The CDR3 totals 17 residues. CDR1 and CDR2 (germline): SGHDT, YYEEEE. V lost 4 bases to trimming and J lost 4 bases; unmatched junction nucleotides: 15. The CDR3 DNA reads as TGTGCCAGCAGCCCTGGCGTCAGACAGGGGATCGGAGAGACCCAGTACTTC. This sequence encodes CASSPGVRQGIGETQYF.

The V and J genes are TRBV29-1 and TRBJ2-5; 10 bases map to TRBD2. Germline V gene data show CDR1 as SQVTM and CDR2 as ANQGSEA. V shed 4 bases and J 5 bases; nucleotides not matched to a gene: 16. The CDR3 spans 17 residues. The CDR3 sequence is CSVVSGPSGRYAETQYF. The CDR3 DNA reads as TGCAGCGTTGTATCAGGCCCTAGCGGGAGATATGCGGAGACCCAGTACTTC.

This chain joins TRBV10-3 and TRBJ2-3; possibly TRBD2 for D (7 bases). CDR3 length: 15 residues. Per the germline V gene, CDR1 is ENHRY and CDR2 is SYGVKD. The V end lost 8 bases, the J end lost 2 bases, and 17 bases lay between the germline ends. CDR3 residues: CAIASGGTYTDTQYF. The CDR3 DNA sequence: TGTGCCATCGCATCGGGGGGCACCTACACAGATACGCAGTATTTT.

The V and J genes are TRBV9 and TRBJ2-7, with D possibly TRBD1 on 6 matching bases. V lost 2 bases and J 1 base, leaving 16 bases between the germline ends. Looked up from germline, CDR1 is SGDLS and CDR2 is YYNGEE. This CDR3 comprises 16 residues. Written as DNA, the CDR3 is TGTGCCAGCAGCGTTGGACCGGTACAGGGATCCTACGAGCAGTACTTC. It translates to CASSVGPVQGSYEQYF.

J is TRBJ2-7 and V is TRBV11-3; D is undetermined. Germline CDR1 and CDR2: SGHNT and YENEEA. V lost 6 bases, J lost 6 bases, and 15 bases lay in between. The CDR3 spans 13 residues. This CDR3 is CASSLLAPSEQYF. The CDR3 nucleotides are TGTGCCAGCAGTCTCCTTGCCCCTAGCGAGCAGTACTTC.

This chain connects TRBV25-1 to TRBJ1-2; D unclear. This CDR3 comprises 13 residues. Germline V CDR1 and CDR2: MGHDK, SYGVNS. V lost 3 bases, J lost 2 bases, and 7 bases lay in between. The CDR3 DNA is TGTGCCAGCAGTGAGGGCCCAAACTATGGCTACACCTTC. Its translation is CASSEGPNYGYTF.

The CDR3 here is CASSVDRGGRETQYF. The CDR3 DNA follows: TGTGCCAGCAGCGTAGACAGGGGGGGTCGGGAGACCCAGTACTTC. J is TRBJ2-5 and V is TRBV9; tentative D call: TRBD1 (8 bases). Per the germline V gene, CDR1 is SGDLS and CDR2 is YYNGEE. Trimming pared 0 bases from V and 5 bases from J, leaving 14 bases between. The CDR3 is 15 residues long. The whole variable domain, filled in from reference TRBV9 and TRBJ2-5, reads DSGVTQTPKHLITATGQRVTLRCSPRSGDLSVYWYQQSLDQGLQFLIQYYNGEERAKGNILERFSAQQFPDLHSELNLSSLELGDSALYFCASSVDRGGRETQYFGPGTRLLVL.

The genes are TRBV5-4 and TRBJ2-6, with D maybe TRBD1 (5 bases). V was shortened by 2 bases and J by 2 bases, with 5 bases between the two germline ends. This CDR3 has 14 amino acids. Germline V gene data show CDR1 as SGHNT and CDR2 as YYREEE (reference sequence). In nucleotides, the CDR3 is TGTGCCAGCAGCTTAGGGGCTGGGGCCAACGTCCTGACTTTC. It translates to CASSLGAGANVLTF.

The V call is TRBV5-1, the J call TRBJ1-4; D remains unclear. Trimming pared 0 bases from V and 0 bases from J, leaving 6 bases between. CDR1 SGHRS and CDR2 YFSETQ come from the germline V gene. The CDR3 length is 15 residues. CDR3 DNA sequence: TGCGCCAGCAGCTTGGGTTCTCCAACTAATGAAAAACTGTTTTTT. Amino acid sequence: CASSLGSPTNEKLFF. Filled out from reference TRBV5-1 and TRBJ1-4, the complete variable domain reads KAGVTQTPRYLIKTRGQQVTLSCSPISGHRSVSWYQQTPGQGLQFLFEYFSETQRNKGNFPGRFSGRQFSNSRSEMNVSTLELGDSALYLCASSLGSPTNEKLFFGSGTQLSVL.

The rearrangement links TRBV5-4 to TRBJ2-2; 8 positions match TRBD1. The V gene's germline CDR1 is SGHNT and CDR2 YYREEE (reference sequence). V trimming: 4 bases; J trimming: 4 bases; junction bases outside the gene matches: 6. There are 15 residues in the CDR3. The CDR3 nucleotides read TGTGCCAGCAGCCCCGGACAGGGCAGCACCGGGGAGCTGTTTTTT. This encodes CASSPGQGSTGELFF.

The chain recombines TRBV15 with TRBJ1-3; D is undetermined. The CDR3 covers 16 residues. Trimming pared 0 bases from V and 2 bases from J, leaving 11 bases between. Germline V gives CDR1 LNHNV, CDR2 YYDKDF (reference sequence). CDR3 sequence reads: CATSRDPREPGNTIYF. Here the CDR3 DNA reads TGTGCCACCAGCAGAGATCCGAGGGAGCCTGGAAACACCATATATTTT.